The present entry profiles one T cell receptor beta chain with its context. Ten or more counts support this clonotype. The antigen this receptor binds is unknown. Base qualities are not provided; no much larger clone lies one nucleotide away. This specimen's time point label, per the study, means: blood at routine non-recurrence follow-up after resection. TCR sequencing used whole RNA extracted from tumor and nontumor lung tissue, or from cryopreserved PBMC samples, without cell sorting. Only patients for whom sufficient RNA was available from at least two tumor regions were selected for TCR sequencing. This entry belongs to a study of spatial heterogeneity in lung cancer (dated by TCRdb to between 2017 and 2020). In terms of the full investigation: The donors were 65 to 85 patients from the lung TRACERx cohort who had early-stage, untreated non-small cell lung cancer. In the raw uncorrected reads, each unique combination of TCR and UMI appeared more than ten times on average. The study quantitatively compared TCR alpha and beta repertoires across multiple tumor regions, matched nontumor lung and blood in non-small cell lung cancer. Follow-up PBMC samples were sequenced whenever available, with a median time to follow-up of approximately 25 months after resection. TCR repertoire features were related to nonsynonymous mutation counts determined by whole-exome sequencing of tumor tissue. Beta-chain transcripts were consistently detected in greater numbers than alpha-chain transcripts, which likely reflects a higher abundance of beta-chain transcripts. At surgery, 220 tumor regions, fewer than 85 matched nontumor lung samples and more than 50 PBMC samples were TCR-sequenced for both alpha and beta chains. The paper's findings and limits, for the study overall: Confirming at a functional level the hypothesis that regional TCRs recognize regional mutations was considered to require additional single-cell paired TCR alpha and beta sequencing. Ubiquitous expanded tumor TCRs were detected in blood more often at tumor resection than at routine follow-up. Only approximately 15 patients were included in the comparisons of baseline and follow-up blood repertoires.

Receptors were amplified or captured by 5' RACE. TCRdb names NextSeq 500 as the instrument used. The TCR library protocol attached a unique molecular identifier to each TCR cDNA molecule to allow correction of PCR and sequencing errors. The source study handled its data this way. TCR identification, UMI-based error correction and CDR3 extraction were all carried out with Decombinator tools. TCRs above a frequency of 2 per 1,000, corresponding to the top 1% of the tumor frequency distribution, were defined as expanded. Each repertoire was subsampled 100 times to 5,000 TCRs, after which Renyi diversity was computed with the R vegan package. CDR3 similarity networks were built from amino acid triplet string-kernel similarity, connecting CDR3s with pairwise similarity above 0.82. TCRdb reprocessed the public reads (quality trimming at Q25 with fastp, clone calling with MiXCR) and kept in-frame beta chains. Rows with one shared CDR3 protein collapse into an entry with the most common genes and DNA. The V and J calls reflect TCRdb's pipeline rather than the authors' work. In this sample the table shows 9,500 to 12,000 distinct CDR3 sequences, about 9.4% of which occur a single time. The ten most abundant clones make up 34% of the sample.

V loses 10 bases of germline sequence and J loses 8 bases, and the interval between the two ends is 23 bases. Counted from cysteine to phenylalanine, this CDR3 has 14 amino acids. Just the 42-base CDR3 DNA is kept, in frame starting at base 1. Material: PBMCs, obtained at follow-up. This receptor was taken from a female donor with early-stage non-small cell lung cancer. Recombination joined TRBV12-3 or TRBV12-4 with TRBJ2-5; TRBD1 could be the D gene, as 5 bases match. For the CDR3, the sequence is CATSPRQTRQTQYF. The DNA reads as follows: TGTGCCACCTCGCCCCGACAGACAAGACAAACCCAGTACTTC.